The rows below give T cell receptor beta chains drawn from one sample of a study of response to subunit inactivated influenza vaccine. TCRdb reprocessed the RT-PCR reads with MiXCR, giving one entry per CDR3 protein. The sample shows roughly 570,000 distinct CDR3 sequences, 10% to 15% of them seen only once. This specimen was PBMCs from blood, taken roughly 45 days after vaccination. The source is a man aged 50 to 59 who received an inactivated influenza vaccine. Each CDR3 is given with its conserved first and last residue. A D gene is named only where the DNA matches it firmly. Clone size appears in some rows only: once, few, many, or a class for an expanded clone.

j_call: TRBJ2-6; d_call: -; v_call: TRBV4-3; clone_size: -; cdr3_nt: TGCGCCAGCAGCCAAGCCGGCACCATCTCTGGGGCCAACGTCCTGACTTTC; cdr3_aa: CASSQAGTISGANVLTF
j_call: TRBJ2-3; d_call: TRBD2; v_call: TRBV5-1; clone_size: -; cdr3_nt: TGCGCCAGCAGCTTGGAGGGTAGCGGGAGGGCCCTACTCACAGATACGCAGTATTTT; cdr3_aa: CASSLEGSGRALLTDTQYF
j_call: TRBJ2-3; d_call: -; v_call: TRBV3-1; clone_size: -; cdr3_nt: TGTGCCAGCAGGCCGGGCCCGGGCCCAAGGCAGTATTTT; cdr3_aa: CASRPGPGPRQYF
j_call: TRBJ2-2; d_call: -; v_call: TRBV12-3/TRBV12-4; clone_size: -; cdr3_nt: TGTGCCAGCAGTGTGGGGCCCGGGGAGCTGTTTTTT; cdr3_aa: CASSVGPGELFF
j_call: TRBJ2-5; d_call: -; v_call: TRBV18; clone_size: many; cdr3_nt: TGTGCCAGCTCGGGCGTTCGAGAGACCCAGTACTTC; cdr3_aa: CASSGVRETQYF
j_call: TRBJ2-2; d_call: -; v_call: TRBV20-1; clone_size: few; cdr3_nt: TGCAGTGCCGCACGGAAAGGTACCGGGGAGCTGTTTTTT; cdr3_aa: CSAARKGTGELFF
j_call: TRBJ2-1; d_call: TRBD2; v_call: TRBV6-2/TRBV6-3; clone_size: few; cdr3_nt: TGTGCCAGCAGTTATCTACTAGCGGCGACCTACAATGAGCAGTTCTTC; cdr3_aa: CASSYLLAATYNEQFF
j_call: TRBJ2-7; d_call: -; v_call: TRBV28; clone_size: -; cdr3_nt: TGTGCCAGCAGTCCCCTGCTTTCAGGGATGGGCGAGCAGTACTTC; cdr3_aa: CASSPLLSGMGEQYF
j_call: TRBJ2-3; d_call: TRBD2; v_call: TRBV7-9; clone_size: -; cdr3_nt: TGTGCCAGCAGCTCCGCTAGCGGGAGGAAAGATACGCAGTATTTT; cdr3_aa: CASSSASGRKDTQYF
j_call: TRBJ2-7; d_call: -; v_call: TRBV11-1; clone_size: many; cdr3_nt: TGTGCCAGCAGCTTAGCCTATAAAGAAGACGAGCAGTACTTC; cdr3_aa: CASSLAYKEDEQYF
j_call: TRBJ2-5; d_call: -; v_call: TRBV7-9; clone_size: few; cdr3_nt: TGTGCCAGCAGTCCCCCGTCGGACAGCCTCCAAGAGACCCAGTACTTC; cdr3_aa: CASSPPSDSLQETQYF
j_call: TRBJ2-2; d_call: TRBD2; v_call: TRBV11-2; clone_size: -; cdr3_nt: TGTGCCAGCAGCTTAACTAGCGGGCCTACCGCGAACACCGGGGAGCTGTTTTTT; cdr3_aa: CASSLTSGPTANTGELFF
j_call: TRBJ2-7; d_call: TRBD2; v_call: TRBV11-1; clone_size: -; cdr3_nt: TGTGCCAGCAGCATTAGCGGGAGAGACGGCTACGAGCAGTACTTC; cdr3_aa: CASSISGRDGYEQYF
j_call: TRBJ2-5; d_call: -; v_call: TRBV24-1; clone_size: few; cdr3_nt: TGTGCCACCAGTGAAGCGACAGGAGGAGTAAAGACCCAGTACTTC; cdr3_aa: CATSEATGGVKTQYF
j_call: TRBJ2-7; d_call: -; v_call: TRBV28; clone_size: -; cdr3_nt: TGTGCCAGCAGTTCCACGGACCGGACCCACGAGCAGTACTTC; cdr3_aa: CASSSTDRTHEQYF
j_call: TRBJ2-1; d_call: TRBD2; v_call: TRBV5-1; clone_size: -; cdr3_nt: TGCGCCAGCAGCTTGGTAGGACTAGCGGGAGGGAGTGAGCAGTTCTTC; cdr3_aa: CASSLVGLAGGSEQFF
j_call: TRBJ2-7; d_call: TRBD2; v_call: TRBV29-1; clone_size: few; cdr3_nt: TGCAGCGTTACCGTCCCGGGACTAGCGGGAGGGTTTTACGAGCAGTACTTC; cdr3_aa: CSVTVPGLAGGFYEQYF
j_call: TRBJ2-7; d_call: -; v_call: TRBV6-1; clone_size: few; cdr3_nt: TGTGCCAGCAGCAGAGCATGGGGACGGAGCCATTACGAGCAGTACTTC; cdr3_aa: CASSRAWGRSHYEQYF
j_call: TRBJ2-1; d_call: -; v_call: TRBV7-9; clone_size: few; cdr3_nt: TGTGCCAGCGGGGCTTACAATGAGCAGTTCTTC; cdr3_aa: CASGAYNEQFF
j_call: TRBJ2-7; d_call: TRBD1; v_call: TRBV18; clone_size: few; cdr3_nt: TGTGCCAGCTCACCACCGACAGGGATCGAGCAGTACTTC; cdr3_aa: CASSPPTGIEQYF
j_call: TRBJ2-5; d_call: TRBD2; v_call: TRBV27; clone_size: few; cdr3_nt: TGTGCCAGCAGTTTACGTAGCGGGAGAGGGGAGACCCAGTACTTC; cdr3_aa: CASSLRSGRGETQYF
j_call: TRBJ2-7; d_call: -; v_call: TRBV15; clone_size: -; cdr3_nt: TGTGCCACCAGCGCCTCGGGGAGAGCTAGTAAGTCCTACGAGCAGTACTTC; cdr3_aa: CATSASGRASKSYEQYF
j_call: TRBJ2-5; d_call: -; v_call: TRBV20-1; clone_size: -; cdr3_nt: TGCAGTGCTAGAGGCGGGCAGGGCCGTCAAGAGACCCAGTACTTC; cdr3_aa: CSARGGQGRQETQYF
j_call: TRBJ2-3; d_call: TRBD2; v_call: TRBV20-1; clone_size: few; cdr3_nt: TGCAGTGCTAGAACCGGGACTAGCGGAGGAACAGATACGCAGTATTTT; cdr3_aa: CSARTGTSGGTDTQYF
j_call: TRBJ1-1; d_call: -; v_call: TRBV20-1; clone_size: -; cdr3_nt: TGCAGTGCTACCGACAAGAACACTGAAGCTTTCTTT; cdr3_aa: CSATDKNTEAFF
j_call: TRBJ1-1; d_call: -; v_call: TRBV20-1; clone_size: few; cdr3_nt: TGCAGTGCTAGAGAACCGGGGTTCGACACTGAAGCTTTCTTT; cdr3_aa: CSAREPGFDTEAFF
j_call: TRBJ1-5; d_call: -; v_call: TRBV5-5; clone_size: -; cdr3_nt: TGTGCCAGCAGCTTGTTAGTTGGCAATCAGCCCCAGCATTTT; cdr3_aa: CASSLLVGNQPQHF
j_call: TRBJ1-2; d_call: -; v_call: TRBV20-1; clone_size: many; cdr3_nt: TGCAGCTTTCCGACAGGCCTAAACTATGGCTACACCTTC; cdr3_aa: CSFPTGLNYGYTF
j_call: TRBJ2-7; d_call: -; v_call: TRBV20-1; clone_size: few; cdr3_nt: TGCAGTGCTACCCCGAACGGCCAGACACGGGAGCAGTACTTC; cdr3_aa: CSATPNGQTREQYF
j_call: TRBJ2-2; d_call: TRBD2; v_call: TRBV29-1; clone_size: few; cdr3_nt: TGCAGCGTTGTCATTAGCGGGACTTACACCGGGGAGCTGTTTTTT; cdr3_aa: CSVVISGTYTGELFF
j_call: TRBJ2-5; d_call: -; v_call: TRBV9; clone_size: -; cdr3_nt: TGTGCCAGCAGCGTGGCGGCCCAGTACCAAGAGACCCAGTACTTC; cdr3_aa: CASSVAAQYQETQYF
j_call: TRBJ1-6; d_call: -; v_call: TRBV7-9; clone_size: few; cdr3_nt: TGTGCCAGCAGCTCCGGGGCCAGACATAATTCACCCCTCCACTTT; cdr3_aa: CASSSGARHNSPLHF
j_call: TRBJ2-5; d_call: -; v_call: TRBV28; clone_size: -; cdr3_nt: TGTGCCAGCAGTCCCCTTGACGATCAAGAGACCCAGTACTTC; cdr3_aa: CASSPLDDQETQYF
j_call: TRBJ1-5; d_call: -; v_call: TRBV20-1; clone_size: many; cdr3_nt: TGCAGTGCTAGATTACTAGGCCGGGGGGGGCAGCCCCAGCATTTT; cdr3_aa: CSARLLGRGGQPQHF
j_call: TRBJ2-7; d_call: -; v_call: TRBV18; clone_size: few; cdr3_nt: TGTGCCAGCTCTAGCCGTGCAGCGCGAACCTACGAGCAGTACTTC; cdr3_aa: CASSSRAARTYEQYF
j_call: TRBJ1-4; d_call: -; v_call: TRBV9; clone_size: -; cdr3_nt: TGTGCCAGCAGCACCCGGGCAGGAGACTATGAAAAACTGTTTTTT; cdr3_aa: CASSTRAGDYEKLFF
j_call: TRBJ2-7; d_call: -; v_call: TRBV7-3; clone_size: few; cdr3_nt: TGTGCCAGCTTCGTCGCAACCTACGAGCAGTACTTC; cdr3_aa: CASFVATYEQYF
j_call: TRBJ2-3; d_call: -; v_call: TRBV5-1; clone_size: few; cdr3_nt: TGCGCCAGCAGCCCGAAACACGGGGCTGGCACAGATACGCAGTATTTT; cdr3_aa: CASSPKHGAGTDTQYF
j_call: TRBJ2-3; d_call: -; v_call: TRBV20-1; clone_size: once; cdr3_nt: TGCAGTGCTAGGACTAGGGGCGACAGCACAGATACGCAGTATTTT; cdr3_aa: CSARTRGDSTDTQYF
j_call: TRBJ1-3; d_call: TRBD1; v_call: TRBV7-6; clone_size: -; cdr3_nt: TGTGCCAGCAGCCCCCAGACAGGGTCAGGAAACACCATATATTTT; cdr3_aa: CASSPQTGSGNTIYF
j_call: TRBJ2-7; d_call: TRBD2; v_call: TRBV27; clone_size: few; cdr3_nt: TGTGCCAGCAGTAGTATGCTAGCGGGGGGTACCTACGAGCAGTACTTC; cdr3_aa: CASSSMLAGGTYEQYF
j_call: TRBJ2-1; d_call: TRBD2; v_call: TRBV12-3/TRBV12-4; clone_size: few; cdr3_nt: TGTGCCAGCAGTTTCACTAGCGGGGGGCTATACAATGAGCAGTTCTTC; cdr3_aa: CASSFTSGGLYNEQFF
j_call: TRBJ2-1; d_call: -; v_call: TRBV11-2; clone_size: few; cdr3_nt: TGTGCCAGCAGCTTAGGACCTAACGGGCAGTGGGGGGGCCTCAATGAGCAGTTCTTC; cdr3_aa: CASSLGPNGQWGGLNEQFF
j_call: TRBJ2-1; d_call: -; v_call: TRBV14; clone_size: -; cdr3_nt: TGTGCCAGCAGCCAAGATCGAGACGGGCTAGGGGATGAGCAGTTCTTC; cdr3_aa: CASSQDRDGLGDEQFF
j_call: TRBJ1-6; d_call: -; v_call: TRBV4-3; clone_size: few; cdr3_nt: TGCGCCAGCAGCCAAGATACGGGCGAGAATTCACCCCTCCACTTT; cdr3_aa: CASSQDTGENSPLHF
j_call: TRBJ1-6; d_call: -; v_call: TRBV24-1; clone_size: few; cdr3_nt: TGTGCCACCAGTGAAAGTCAGGACAGTTCACCCCTCCACTTT; cdr3_aa: CATSESQDSSPLHF
j_call: TRBJ1-6; d_call: -; v_call: TRBV4-1; clone_size: few; cdr3_nt: TGCGCCAGCCGGACCCCCGGGACTCGCAATTCACCCCTCCACTTT; cdr3_aa: CASRTPGTRNSPLHF
j_call: TRBJ2-3; d_call: TRBD2; v_call: TRBV27; clone_size: few; cdr3_nt: TGTGCCAGCAGTTCCATCCTAGCGGCCCAACGGGGGCAGTATTTT; cdr3_aa: CASSSILAAQRGQYF
j_call: TRBJ2-2; d_call: -; v_call: TRBV29-1; clone_size: -; cdr3_nt: TGCAGCGTTGAACCTCGGGATAGGAAGGCCGGGGAGCTGTTTTTT; cdr3_aa: CSVEPRDRKAGELFF
j_call: TRBJ2-7; d_call: -; v_call: TRBV15; clone_size: -; cdr3_nt: TGTGCCACCAGCAGAGATTATGCATACGAGCAGTACTTC; cdr3_aa: CATSRDYAYEQYF
j_call: TRBJ1-4; d_call: -; v_call: TRBV12-3/TRBV12-4; clone_size: -; cdr3_nt: TGTGCCAGCGGGGGGCCTGGGGAAAAACTGTTTTTT; cdr3_aa: CASGGPGEKLFF
j_call: TRBJ2-7; d_call: -; v_call: TRBV20-1; clone_size: -; cdr3_nt: TGCAGTGCTAGAGATCTCCAGGACTCCTACGAGCAGTACTTC; cdr3_aa: CSARDLQDSYEQYF
j_call: TRBJ2-1; d_call: -; v_call: TRBV27; clone_size: many; cdr3_nt: TGTGCCAGCAGTTTCGGGGGCCTAACGCAGGGGCCCAATGAGCAGTTCTTC; cdr3_aa: CASSFGGLTQGPNEQFF